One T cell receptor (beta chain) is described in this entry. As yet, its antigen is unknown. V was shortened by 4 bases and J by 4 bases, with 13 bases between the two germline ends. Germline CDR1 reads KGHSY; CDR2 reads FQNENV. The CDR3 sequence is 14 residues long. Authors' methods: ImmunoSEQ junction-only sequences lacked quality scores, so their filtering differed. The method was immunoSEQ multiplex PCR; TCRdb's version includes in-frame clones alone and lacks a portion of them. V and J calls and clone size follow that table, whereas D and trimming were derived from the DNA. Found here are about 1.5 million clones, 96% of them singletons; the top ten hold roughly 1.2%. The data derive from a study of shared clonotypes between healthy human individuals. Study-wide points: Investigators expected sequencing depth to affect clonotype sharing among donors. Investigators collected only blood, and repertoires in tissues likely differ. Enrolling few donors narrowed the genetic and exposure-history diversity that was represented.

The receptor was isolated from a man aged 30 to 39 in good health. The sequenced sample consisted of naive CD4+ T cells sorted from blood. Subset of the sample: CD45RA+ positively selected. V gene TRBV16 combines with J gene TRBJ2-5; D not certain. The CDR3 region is CASSLNSPGETQYF. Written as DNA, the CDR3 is TGTGCCAGCAGCCTAAACAGCCCTGGAGAGACCCAGTACTTC.